The 20 T cell receptor beta chains below come from one sample, sequenced in a study of shared clonotypes between healthy human individuals. TCRdb keeps only in-frame clones here, not all; method: immunoSEQ multiplex PCR. The sample has around 1.1 million clones; 77% are singletons. Material: memory CD4+ T cells from PBMCs. Subset meaning: CD45RA-negative fraction. The receptors were gathered from a man between 18 and 29 years old in good health. Some clones in this sample may be carry-over from other donors' samples.

V gene TRBV7-3 combines with J gene TRBJ2-5, with TRBD1 matching 10 bases. The CDR3 extends over 13 amino acids. J gave up 13 bases and V 3 bases, and 8 bases lay outside the gene matches. In germline, CDR1 is SGHTA, CDR2 FQGTGA. CDR3 amino acids: CASSFTGTGVLYF. The CDR3 DNA reads as TGTGCCAGCAGCTTCACCGGGACAGGGGTGCTGTACTTC.

Details on this clone: A clone one base away is much larger, so this may be a read error. J is TRBJ2-5 and V is TRBV7-9; D is undetermined. The CDR3 has 11 amino acids. The germline CDR1 and CDR2 sequences are SEHNR and FQNEAQ (reference sequence). Trimming cost V 2 bases and J 5 bases, with 3 bases left between them. The CDR3 bases are TGTGCCAGCAGCTTAAGCGAGACCCAGTACTTC. It is translated as CASSLSETQYF.

The chain recombines TRBV7-3 with TRBJ2-1; a weak D match, TRBD2 (6 bases). The germline gives CDR1 SGHTA, CDR2 FQGTGA. The CDR3 extends over 15 amino acids. The ends were cut back, 3 bases at V and 2 bases at J, with 11 bases in the middle. The CDR3, as DNA: TGTGCCAGCAGCTTGACTGGCGGGACCTACAATGAGCAGTTCTTC. It encodes CASSLTGGTYNEQFF.

A single count supports this clone. A much more abundant neighbour one base away suggests this may be a read error. Other nucleotide sequences from this sample produce the same CDR3. The chain links TRBV7-2 to TRBJ2-2; D is ambiguous. This CDR3 has 13 residues. Trimming removed 0 bases from V and 5 bases from J, with 4 bases in between. CDR1 and CDR2 from the germline V gene are SGHTA and FQGNSA. CDR3 amino acids: CASSLAGTGELFF. CDR3 in DNA: TGTGCCAGCAGCTTAGCGGGAACCGGGGAGCTGTTTTTT. The full variable domain, with the rest looked up from reference TRBV7-2 and TRBJ2-2, is GAGVSQSPSNKVTEKGKDVELRCDPISGHTALYWYRQSLGQGLEFLIYFQGNSAPDKSGLPSDRFSAERTGGSVSTLTIQRTQQEDSAVYLCASSLAGTGELFFGEGSRLTVL.

The chain is built from TRBV11-2 and TRBJ2-5, with D tentatively TRBD1 or TRBD2 (5 bases each). Germline V gene sequence: CDR1 SGHAT, CDR2 FQNNGV. V dropped 5 bases and J dropped 1 base, with 17 bases sitting between them. CDR3 length: 16 amino acids. The CDR3 sequence: CASSLLGAAAQETQYF. CDR3 sequence (DNA): TGTGCCAGCAGCCTCCTCGGGGCAGCGGCCCAAGAGACCCAGTACTTC.

This clone was seen more than once but under ten times. The chain couples TRBV5-6 to TRBJ1-2; D is unresolved. Deletions cut 4 bases from V and 2 bases from J, with 6 bases between. Per germline, CDR1 SGHDT and CDR2 YYEEEE. The length of the CDR3 is 12 residues. CDR3 in amino acids: CASSLTNYGYTF. Written as DNA, the CDR3 is TGTGCCAGCAGCCTAACGAACTATGGCTACACCTTC. Filled out from reference TRBV5-6 and TRBJ1-2, the complete variable domain reads DAGVTQSPTHLIKTRGQQVTLRCSPKSGHDTVSWYQQALGQGPQFIFQYYEEEERQRGNFPDRFSGHQFPNYSSELNVNALLLGDSALYLCASSLTNYGYTFGSGTRLTVV.

The rearrangement uses TRBV19 and TRBJ1-4; possible D gene TRBD1, 6 bases. The CDR3 extends over 15 amino acids. Trimming removed 7 bases from V and 6 bases from J, with 18 bases in between. Germline CDR1 and CDR2: LNHDA and SQIVND (reference sequence). CDR3 sequence (DNA): TGTGCCAGTACCATTGGCGGGGGGCTACATGAAAAACTGTTTTTT. Encoded protein: CASTIGGGLHEKLFF. The full variable domain, completed using reference TRBV19 and TRBJ1-4, is DGGITQSPKYLFRKEGQNVTLSCEQNLNHDAMYWYRQDPGQGLRLIYYSQIVNDFQKGDIAEGYSVSREKKESFPLTVTSAQKNPTAFYLCASTIGGGLHEKLFFGSGTQLSVL.

The chain carries TRBV28 and TRBJ1-2; tentative D call: TRBD1 (6 bases). The CDR3 is 13 amino acids. CDR1 and CDR2 (germline): MDHEN, SYDVKM. V was pared by 11 bases and J by 3 bases, with 16 bases between. As DNA, the CDR3 is TGTGCCGCCTCAGGGGCCGGGGACTATGGCTACACCTTC. It is translated as CAASGAGDYGYTF.

This rearrangement joins TRBV4-2 to TRBJ2-3; perhaps TRBD2 as D (5 bases). Germline V lookup: CDR1 LGHNA, CDR2 YNFKEQ. Trimming stripped 0 bases from V and 4 bases from J, with 14 bases between. The CDR3 is 16 residues long. The CDR3 loop is CASSQDWRTFPDTQYF. Written as DNA, the CDR3 is TGTGCCAGCAGCCAAGATTGGAGGACTTTCCCAGATACGCAGTATTTT.

The chain combines TRBV18 with TRBJ1-5; a possible D gene is TRBD1 (5 bases). The V gene lost 5 bases and the J gene lost 3 bases, with 11 bases spanning the gap. Germline V gene data show CDR1 as KGHSH and CDR2 as LQKENI. The CDR3 loop spans 14 amino acids. CDR3 DNA sequence: TGTGCCAGCTCAAGGACGGGGGTCAATCAGCCCCAGCATTTT. Its translation: CASSRTGVNQPQHF.

The chain links TRBV28 to TRBJ2-7, with 8 bases matching TRBD1. The CDR3 runs 12 residues. CDR1 MDHEN and CDR2 SYDVKM come from the germline V gene. The trim removed 9 bases at V and 7 bases at J, leaving 8 bases unmatched. The CDR3 DNA reads TGTGCCAGTGGACAGGGCTCCTCGGAGCAGTACTTC. Amino acid sequence: CASGQGSSEQYF.

V is TRBV30 and J is TRBJ1-1; maybe TRBD1 (6 bases). The ends were cut back, 2 bases at V and 12 bases at J, with 22 bases in the middle. Germline V lookup: CDR1 GTSNPN, CDR2 SVGIG (reference sequence). The CDR3 loop spans 14 amino acids. CDR3 coding DNA: TGTGCCTGGAGTACGCAGGGGACCCCCGGTTCGACTTTCTTT. Translation: CAWSTQGTPGSTFF.

V usage is TRBV2 and J usage is TRBJ1-5; TRBD1 agrees at 8 bases. Germline CDR1 SNHLY, CDR2 FYNNEI. J was trimmed by 7 bases and V by 7 bases; bases with no gene match: 15. This CDR3 comprises 16 residues. The CDR3 is CASNEGLDREGQPQHF. In nucleotides, the CDR3 is TGTGCCAGCAACGAGGGGTTGGACAGGGAAGGGCAGCCCCAGCATTTT.

The chain combines TRBV2 with TRBJ1-1; D unresolved. V gave up 5 bases and J gave up 11 bases, with 21 bases separating them. Germline CDR1 and CDR2: SNHLY and FYNNEI. The CDR3 is made up of 14 amino acids. The DNA of the CDR3 is TGTGCCAGCAGTCTTGGAGAGATGGGGATGAGGGCTTTCTTT. It translates to CASSLGEMGMRAFF.

In the case of this clone: The same CDR3 also results from other DNA sequences found in this sample. This sequence joins TRBV11-2 and TRBJ2-1, with 7 bases lining up with TRBD1. V shed 1 base and J 7 bases; nucleotides not matched to a gene: 1. Germline-derived CDR1 and CDR2 are SGHAT and FQNNGV. The CDR3 runs 13 residues. The CDR3 DNA reads as TGTGCCAGCAGCTTAGCAGGGGGTAATGAGCAGTTCTTC. It codes for CASSLAGGNEQFF.

The chain is built from TRBV6-1 and TRBJ1-5; 8 nucleotides line up with TRBD1. With V trimmed by 4 bases and J by 0 bases, 2 bases remained unmatched. This CDR3 has 15 residues. Germline V CDR1 and CDR2: MNHNS, SASEGT. The chain's CDR3 is CASSGQGFSNQPQHF. In DNA form, the CDR3 reads TGTGCCAGCAGTGGACAGGGGTTTAGCAATCAGCCCCAGCATTTT.

This clone was observed a single time. The DNA for the CDR3 is TGTGCCAGCAGCTTAAGATACAGGGCTAGCGACAATGAGCAGTTCTTC. It is translated as CASSLRYRASDNEQFF. This chain joins TRBV11-2 and TRBJ2-1; D may be TRBD1 or TRBD2 (6 bases each). Trimming cost V 2 bases and J 5 bases, with 16 bases left between them. CDR3 size: 16 residues. The germline V gene encodes CDR1 SGHAT and CDR2 FQNNGV.

V usage is TRBV7-9 and J usage is TRBJ1-2, with D unclear. The V end was cut by 6 bases, the J end by 6 bases, with 14 bases between. Germline CDR1 SEHNR, CDR2 FQNEAQ (reference sequence). CDR3 length: 13 residues. The CDR3 is CASRRKRADGYTF. The DNA for the CDR3 is TGTGCCAGCAGAAGGAAGCGAGCAGATGGCTACACCTTC. The complete variable domain, with remaining parts taken from reference TRBV7-9 and TRBJ1-2, reads DTGVSQNPRHKITKRGQNVTFRCDPISEHNRLYWYRQTLGQGPEFLTYFQNEAQLEKSRLLSDRFSAERPKGSFSTLEIQRTEQGDSAMYLCASRRKRADGYTFGSGTRLTVV.

The chain is built from TRBV29-1 and TRBJ2-3; 11 positions agree with TRBD2. With 7 bases clipped from V and 4 bases from J, the junction kept 10 bases outside the gene matches. The CDR3 totals 15 residues. Germline loops: CDR1 SQVTM, CDR2 ANQGSEA. The CDR3: CSASLAGGGPDTQYF. The CDR3 bases are TGCAGCGCGTCGCTAGCGGGAGGAGGTCCAGATACGCAGTATTTT.

V gene TRBV28 combines with J gene TRBJ1-6; tentative D call: TRBD1 (5 bases). Between the trimmed V and J ends, which lost 8 bases and 6 bases, there was a span of 8 bases. The germline gives CDR1 MDHEN, CDR2 SYDVKM. CDR3 size: 12 residues. The DNA for the CDR3 is TGTGCCAGCGGGGCAGGTAATTCACCCCTCCACTTT. Protein sequence: CASGAGNSPLHF.